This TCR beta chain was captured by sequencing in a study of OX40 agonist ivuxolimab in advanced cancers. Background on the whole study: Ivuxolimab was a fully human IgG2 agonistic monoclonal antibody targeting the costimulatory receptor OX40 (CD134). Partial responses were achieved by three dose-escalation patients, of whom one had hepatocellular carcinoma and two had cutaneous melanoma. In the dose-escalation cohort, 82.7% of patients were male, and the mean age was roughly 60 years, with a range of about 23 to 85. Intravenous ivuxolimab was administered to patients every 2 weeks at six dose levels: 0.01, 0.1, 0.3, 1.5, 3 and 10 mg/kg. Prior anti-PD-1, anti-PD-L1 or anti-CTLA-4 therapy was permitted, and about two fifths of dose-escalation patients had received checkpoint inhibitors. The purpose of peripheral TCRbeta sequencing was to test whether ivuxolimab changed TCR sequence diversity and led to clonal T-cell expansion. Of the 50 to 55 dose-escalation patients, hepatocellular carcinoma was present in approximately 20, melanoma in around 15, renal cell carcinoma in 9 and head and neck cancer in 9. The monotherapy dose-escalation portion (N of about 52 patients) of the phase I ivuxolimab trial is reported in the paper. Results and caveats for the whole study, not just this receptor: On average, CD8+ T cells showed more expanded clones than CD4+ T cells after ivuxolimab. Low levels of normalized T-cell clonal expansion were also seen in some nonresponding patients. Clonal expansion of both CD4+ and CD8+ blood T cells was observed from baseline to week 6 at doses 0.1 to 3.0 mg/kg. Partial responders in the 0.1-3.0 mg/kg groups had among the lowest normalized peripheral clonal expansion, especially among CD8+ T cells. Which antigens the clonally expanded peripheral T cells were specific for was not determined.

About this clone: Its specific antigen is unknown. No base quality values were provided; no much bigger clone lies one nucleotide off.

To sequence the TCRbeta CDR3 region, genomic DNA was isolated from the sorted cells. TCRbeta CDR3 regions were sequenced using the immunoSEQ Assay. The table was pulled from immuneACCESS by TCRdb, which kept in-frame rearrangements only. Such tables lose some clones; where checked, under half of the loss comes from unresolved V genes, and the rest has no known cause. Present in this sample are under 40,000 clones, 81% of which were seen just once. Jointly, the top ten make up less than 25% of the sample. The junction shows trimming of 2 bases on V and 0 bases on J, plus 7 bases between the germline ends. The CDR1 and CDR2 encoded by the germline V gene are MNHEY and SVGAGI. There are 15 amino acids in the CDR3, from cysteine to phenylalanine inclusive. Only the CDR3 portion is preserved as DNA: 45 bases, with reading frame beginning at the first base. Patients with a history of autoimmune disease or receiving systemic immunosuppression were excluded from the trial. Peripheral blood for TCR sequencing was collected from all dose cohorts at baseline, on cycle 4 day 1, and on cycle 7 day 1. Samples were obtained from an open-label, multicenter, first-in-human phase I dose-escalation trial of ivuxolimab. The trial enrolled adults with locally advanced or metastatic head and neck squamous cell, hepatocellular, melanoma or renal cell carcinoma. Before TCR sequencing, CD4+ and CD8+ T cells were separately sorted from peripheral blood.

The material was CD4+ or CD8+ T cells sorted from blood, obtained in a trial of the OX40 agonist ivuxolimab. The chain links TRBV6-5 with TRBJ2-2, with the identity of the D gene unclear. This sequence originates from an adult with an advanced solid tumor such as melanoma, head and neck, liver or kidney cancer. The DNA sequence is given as TGTGCCAGCAGTTACGTGGCGGCGAACACCGGGGAGCTGTTTTTT. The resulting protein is CASSYVAANTGELFF.